Presented here are 26 T cell receptor beta chains from one specimen sequenced in a study of blood T cell repertoires in COVID-19 (TCRdb year 2020). Library preparation used the immunoSEQ multiplex PCR assay. Entries here come from immuneACCESS through TCRdb and include only in-frame sequences with V and J called. Some clones fail to appear in such tables; in the studies checked, an unresolved V gene covers under half of the shortfall, and the cause of the remainder is unknown. The sample records 120,000 or so clones, about 85% of which are singletons. The top ten constitute approximately 30% of the sample. What was sequenced was peripheral blood. The source is a woman older than 75 with acute or convalescent COVID-19.

This chain links TRBV21-1 with TRBJ1-2; TRBD1, the table's D call, lacks a check against the DNA. TRBV21-1 is a known pseudogene. The length of the CDR3 is 14 residues. This chain's CDR3 is CASSKSRDRDGYTF. The CDR3, as DNA: TGTGCCAGCAGCAAATCCCGGGACAGAGATGGCTACACCTTC.

The V call is TRBV25-1, the J call TRBJ1-5; perhaps TRBD1 as D (6 bases). The ends were cut back, 6 bases at V and 7 bases at J, with 10 bases in the middle. This CDR3 has 12 amino acids. The germline gives CDR1 MGHDK, CDR2 SYGVNS. Written as DNA, the CDR3 is TGTGCCAGCAGACAGGGAAACCAGCCCCAGCATTTT. Protein product: CASRQGNQPQHF.

The rearrangement joins TRBV19 to TRBJ1-2; no clear D gene. From germline, CDR1 is LNHDA and CDR2 SQIVND (reference sequence). V lost 7 bases and J lost 6, with 15 bases in between. The CDR3 extends over 13 amino acids. CDR3 coding DNA: TGTGCCAGTAAACTAGGGCTCGGTAATGGCTACACCTTC. Translating gives CASKLGLGNGYTF.

This chain joins TRBV6-5 and TRBJ1-2, with D tentatively TRBD1 (6 bases). Per germline, CDR1 MNHEY and CDR2 SVGAGI. Trimming cost V 7 bases and J 3 bases, with 18 bases left between them. The CDR3 runs 15 residues. CDR3: CASTTTGSRDYGYTF. The CDR3 DNA reads TGTGCCAGCACTACCACAGGGTCCCGGGACTATGGCTACACCTTC.

This clone was seen only once. The chain uses TRBV7-2 and TRBJ2-2; possible D gene TRBD1, 5 bases. Germline V gene sequence: CDR1 SGHTA, CDR2 FQGNSA. The CDR3 covers 14 residues. V lost 6 bases and J lost 2, with 10 bases in between. CDR3 in DNA: TGTGCCAGCAGATGGACACACAACACCGGGGAGCTGTTTTTT. Its protein is CASRWTHNTGELFF.

The J gene is TRBJ1-1, the V gene TRBV3-1 (or the pseudogene TRBV3-2); D uncertain. CDR3 length equals 15 residues. V lost 1 base and J 5 bases, leaving 14 bases between the germline ends. CDR1 and CDR2 (germline): LGHDT, YNNKEL (reference sequence). The CDR3 DNA reads TGTGCCAGCAGCCAAGTCTGGGGAGGAGGAACTGAAGCTTTCTTT. As protein: CASSQVWGGGTEAFF.

V usage is TRBV6-6 and J usage is TRBJ2-1; D might be TRBD2 (5 bases). The length of the CDR3 is 15 residues. The germline V gene encodes CDR1 MNHNY and CDR2 SVGAGI (reference sequence). V dropped 6 bases and J dropped 8 bases, with 20 bases sitting between them. The CDR3 spells CASRPRATGYYEQFF. The CDR3 region has the DNA TGTGCCAGCAGGCCGCGGGCCACCGGGTACTATGAGCAGTTCTTC.

CDR3 coding DNA: TGTGCCAGCAGCGCCGAAGGACACCTCATCCACTATGGCTACACCTTC. Protein sequence: CASSAEGHLIHYGYTF. V is TRBV6-2 or TRBV6-3 and J is TRBJ1-2, with a weak D call TRBD1 (5 bases). This CDR3 contains 16 residues. The germline CDR1 and CDR2 sequences are MNHEY and SVGEGT. Trimming left V 6 bases short and J 3 bases short, with 20 bases between.

V is TRBV5-1 and J is TRBJ1-6, with a tentative D call TRBD1 (6 bases). The CDR3 length is 18 residues. V lost 4 bases and J 7 bases, leaving 24 bases between the germline ends. Per the germline V gene, CDR1 is SGHRS and CDR2 is YFSETQ. The CDR3 sequence: CASSPIDRLLDGNSPLHF. The CDR3 region has the DNA TGCGCCAGCAGCCCGATCGACAGGCTGCTCGACGGGAATTCACCCCTCCACTTT.

The J gene is TRBJ1-6, the V gene TRBV6-1, with D unclear. V dropped 1 base and J dropped 11 bases, with 9 bases sitting between them. Germline V gene sequence: CDR1 MNHNS, CDR2 SASEGT. This CDR3 comprises 13 residues. The DNA of the CDR3 is TGTGCCAGCAGTGAAGTGGGCCCTCCACCCCTCCACTTT. This gives the protein CASSEVGPPPLHF.

The chain combines TRBV20-1 with TRBJ1-5; D is undetermined. V shed 3 bases and J shed 5 bases, with 8 bases lying between them. The length of the CDR3 is 12 residues. Germline loops: CDR1 DFQATT, CDR2 SNEGSKA (reference sequence). DNA of the CDR3: TGCAGTGCTAGTATGGGAGATCAGCCCCAGCATTTT. Amino acids: CSASMGDQPQHF.

The chain employs TRBV5-1 and TRBJ1-4; D not certain. This CDR3 spans 16 amino acids. Looked up from germline, CDR1 is SGHRS and CDR2 is YFSETQ. V was shortened by 5 bases and J by 0 bases, with 14 bases between the two germline ends. Here the CDR3 reads CASSPQPGATNEKLFF. CDR3 coding DNA: TGCGCCAGCAGTCCCCAACCCGGTGCAACTAATGAAAAACTGTTTTTT.

This rearrangement joins TRBV2 to TRBJ2-3, with 11 bases that match TRBD2. This CDR3 contains 15 residues. Germline lookup yields CDR1 SNHLY and CDR2 FYNNEI. The trim removed 5 bases at V and 2 bases at J, leaving 3 bases unmatched. The CDR3 bases are TGTGCCAGCAGTCTAGCGGGGGGACTCACAGATACGCAGTATTTT. It is translated as CASSLAGGLTDTQYF.

V usage is TRBV5-1 and J usage is TRBJ2-5; tentative D call: TRBD1 (5 bases). CDR1 is SGHRS, CDR2 YFSETQ, per germline. Trimming pared 1 base from V and 3 bases from J, leaving 10 bases between. The CDR3 length is 14 residues. CDR3 residues: CASSLQGLEETQYF. The CDR3 nucleotides read TGCGCCAGCAGCTTGCAGGGCCTTGAAGAGACCCAGTACTTC.

CDR3 sequence (DNA): TGTGCCAGCAGTCTACCAGGGGGCTCGAACACCGGGGAGCTGTTTTTT. Protein sequence: CASSLPGGSNTGELFF. The chain carries TRBV28 and TRBJ2-2; 8 bases map to TRBD1. The germline gives CDR1 MDHEN, CDR2 SYDVKM. V gave up 5 bases and J gave up 0 bases; unmatched junction bases: 5. The CDR3 has 16 amino acids.

The chain joins TRBV5-1 to TRBJ1-2, with D perhaps matching TRBD1 (5 bases). Per the germline V gene, CDR1 is SGHRS and CDR2 is YFSETQ. This CDR3 comprises 15 residues. V dropped 0 bases and J dropped 3 bases, with 12 bases sitting between them. This CDR3 reads CASSLGGREDYGYTF. As DNA, the CDR3 is TGCGCCAGCAGCTTGGGGGGCAGGGAAGACTATGGCTACACCTTC.

This chain connects TRBV18 to TRBJ1-6; 9 bases are a match to TRBD1. CDR1 is KGHSH and CDR2 is LQKENI in the germline V gene. V shed 6 bases, J shed 7 bases, and the junction held 10 bases outside the gene matches. CDR3 length: 16 residues. CDR3 in amino acids: CASSPYSGTGNSPLHF. Here the CDR3 DNA reads TGTGCCAGCTCCCCTTATTCCGGGACAGGGAATTCACCCCTCCACTTT.

The sample holds a few counts of this clone. This rearrangement joins TRBV3-1 (or the pseudogene TRBV3-2) to TRBJ1-6; 7 bases are shared with TRBD1. This CDR3 is built from 15 residues. The V and J ends lost 3 bases and 10 bases, in that order; junction bases with no gene match: 9. Germline CDR1 and CDR2: LGHDT and YNNKEL (reference sequence). This chain's CDR3 is CASSHRRGLVSPLHF. Written as DNA, the CDR3 is TGTGCCAGCAGCCACCGCAGGGGGTTGGTATCACCCCTCCACTTT.

The V call is TRBV14, the J call TRBJ2-7; D uncertain. Trimming stripped 3 bases from V and 5 bases from J, with 8 bases between. CDR3 length equals 12 residues. In germline, CDR1 is SGHDN, CDR2 FVKESK. The DNA for the CDR3 is TGTGCCAGCAGCCATTCATTTCACGAGCAGTACTTC. Residues: CASSHSFHEQYF.

The rearrangement links TRBV6-4 to TRBJ1-2; maybe TRBD1 (5 bases). Germline CDR1 and CDR2: MRHNA and SNTAGT. The CDR3 covers 15 residues. V was clipped by 4 bases and J by 6 bases, with 18 bases between them. The CDR3 is CASSALWGGSDGYTF. CDR3 nucleotide sequence: TGTGCCAGCAGTGCTCTTTGGGGGGGAAGCGATGGCTACACCTTC.

The chain joins TRBV19 to TRBJ1-5; D may be TRBD1 (6 bases). The germline gives CDR1 LNHDA, CDR2 SQIVND (reference sequence). This CDR3 has 14 amino acids. V lost 6 bases to trimming and J lost 7 bases, with 16 bases between them. CDR3 region: CASRRRQGPQPQHF. Written as DNA, the CDR3 is TGTGCCAGTAGAAGGCGGCAGGGGCCCCAGCCCCAGCATTTT.

This chain joins TRBV7-9 and TRBJ2-1; tentatively, D is TRBD1 (5 bases). Germline assignment: CDR1 SEHNR and CDR2 FQNEAQ (reference sequence). CDR3 length: 13 residues. The V end was cut by 4 bases, the J end by 4 bases, with 8 bases between. The CDR3: CASSSGQYNEQFF. The CDR3 nucleotides read TGTGCCAGCAGCTCAGGACAATACAATGAGCAGTTCTTC.

Only a few counts were recorded for this clone. This rearrangement joins TRBV14 to TRBJ1-2, with D perhaps TRBD1 (5 bases). V lost 4 bases, J lost 4 bases, and 16 bases lay in between. The CDR3 loop spans 15 amino acids. Germline lookup yields CDR1 SGHDN and CDR2 FVKESK. CDR3 in DNA: TGTGCCAGCAGCCCGTCACTCAGGGTCACCTATGGCTACACCTTC. Protein sequence: CASSPSLRVTYGYTF.

The CDR3 sequence is CASIPDRNGGYTF. The CDR3 nucleotides read TGTGCCAGCATTCCGGACAGAAACGGGGGCTACACCTTC. The rearrangement links TRBV2 to TRBJ1-2; D is perhaps TRBD1 (6 bases). This CDR3 spans 13 amino acids. V dropped 7 bases and J dropped 8 bases, with 17 bases sitting between them. CDR1 SNHLY and CDR2 FYNNEI come from the germline V gene. Full variable domain (outside the CDR3, taken from reference TRBV2 and TRBJ1-2): EPEVTQTPSHQVTQMGQEVILRCVPISNHLYFYWYRQILGQKVEFLVSFYNNEISEKSEIFDDQFSVERPDGSNFTLKIRSTKLEDSAMYFCASIPDRNGGYTFGSGTRLTVV.

The chain carries TRBV9 and TRBJ1-2; tentatively, D is TRBD1 (6 bases). CDR3 length: 15 amino acids. Germline assignment: CDR1 SGDLS and CDR2 YYNGEE. Trimming removed 0 bases from V and 3 bases from J, with 12 bases in between. CDR3: CASSVGVNRDYGYTF. The CDR3 bases are TGTGCCAGCAGCGTAGGGGTTAACAGGGACTATGGCTACACCTTC.

The genes are TRBV7-9 and TRBJ1-2; D is uncertain. V was shortened by 5 bases and J by 4 bases, with 11 bases between the two germline ends. CDR1 and CDR2 (germline): SEHNR, FQNEAQ (reference sequence). This CDR3 is built from 13 residues. CDR3 protein: CASSPTQTYGYTF. The DNA of the CDR3 is TGTGCCAGCAGCCCGACACAGACCTATGGCTACACCTTC.